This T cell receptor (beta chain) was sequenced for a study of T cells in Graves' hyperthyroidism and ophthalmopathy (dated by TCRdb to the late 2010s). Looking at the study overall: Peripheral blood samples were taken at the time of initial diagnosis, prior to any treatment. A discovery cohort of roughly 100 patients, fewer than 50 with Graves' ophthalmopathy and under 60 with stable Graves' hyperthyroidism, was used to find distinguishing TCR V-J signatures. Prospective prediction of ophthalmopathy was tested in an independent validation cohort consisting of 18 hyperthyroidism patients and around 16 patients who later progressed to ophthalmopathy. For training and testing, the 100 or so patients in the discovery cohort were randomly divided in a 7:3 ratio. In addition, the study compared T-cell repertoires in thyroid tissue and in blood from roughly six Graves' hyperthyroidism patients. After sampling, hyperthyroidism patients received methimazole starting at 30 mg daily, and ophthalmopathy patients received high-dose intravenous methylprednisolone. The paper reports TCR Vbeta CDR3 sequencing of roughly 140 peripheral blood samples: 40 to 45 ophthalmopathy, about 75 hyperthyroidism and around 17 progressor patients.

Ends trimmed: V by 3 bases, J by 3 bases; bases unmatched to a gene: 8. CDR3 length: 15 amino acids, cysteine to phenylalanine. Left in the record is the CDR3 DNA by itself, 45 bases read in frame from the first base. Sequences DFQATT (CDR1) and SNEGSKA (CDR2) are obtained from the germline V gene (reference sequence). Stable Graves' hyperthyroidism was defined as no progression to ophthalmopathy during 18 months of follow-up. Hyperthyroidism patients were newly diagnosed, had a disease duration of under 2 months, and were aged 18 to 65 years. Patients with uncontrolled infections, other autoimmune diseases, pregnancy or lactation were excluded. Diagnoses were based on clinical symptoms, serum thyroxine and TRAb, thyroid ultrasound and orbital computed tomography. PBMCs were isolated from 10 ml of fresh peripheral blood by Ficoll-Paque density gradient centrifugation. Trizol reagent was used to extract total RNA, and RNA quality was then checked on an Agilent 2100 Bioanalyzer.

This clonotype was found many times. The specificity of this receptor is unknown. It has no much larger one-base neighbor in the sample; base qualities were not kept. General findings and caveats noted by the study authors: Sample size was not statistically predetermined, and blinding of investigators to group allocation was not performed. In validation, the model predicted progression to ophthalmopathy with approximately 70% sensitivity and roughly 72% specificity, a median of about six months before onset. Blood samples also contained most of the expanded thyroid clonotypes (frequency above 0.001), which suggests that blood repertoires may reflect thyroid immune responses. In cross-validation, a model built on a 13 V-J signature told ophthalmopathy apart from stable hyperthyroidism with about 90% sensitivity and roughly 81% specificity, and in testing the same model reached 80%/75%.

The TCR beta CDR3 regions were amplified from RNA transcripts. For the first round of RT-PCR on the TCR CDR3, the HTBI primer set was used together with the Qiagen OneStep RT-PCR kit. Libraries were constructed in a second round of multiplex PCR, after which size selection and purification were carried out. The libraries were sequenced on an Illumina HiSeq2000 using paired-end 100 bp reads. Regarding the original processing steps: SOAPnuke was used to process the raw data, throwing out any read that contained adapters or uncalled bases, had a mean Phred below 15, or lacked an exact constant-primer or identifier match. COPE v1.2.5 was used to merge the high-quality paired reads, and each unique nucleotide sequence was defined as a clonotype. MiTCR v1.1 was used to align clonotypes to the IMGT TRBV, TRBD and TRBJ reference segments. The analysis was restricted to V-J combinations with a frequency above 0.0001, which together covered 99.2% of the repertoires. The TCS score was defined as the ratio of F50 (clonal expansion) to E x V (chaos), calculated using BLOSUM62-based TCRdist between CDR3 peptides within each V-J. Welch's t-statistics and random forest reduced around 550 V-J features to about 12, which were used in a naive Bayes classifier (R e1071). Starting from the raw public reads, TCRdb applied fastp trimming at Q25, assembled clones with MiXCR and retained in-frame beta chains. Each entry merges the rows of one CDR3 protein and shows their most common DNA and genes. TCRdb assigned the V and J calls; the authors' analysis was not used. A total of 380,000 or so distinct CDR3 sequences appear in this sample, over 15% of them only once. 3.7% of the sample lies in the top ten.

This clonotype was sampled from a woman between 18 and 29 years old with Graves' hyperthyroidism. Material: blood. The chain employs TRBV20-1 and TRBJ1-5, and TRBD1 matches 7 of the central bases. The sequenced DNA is TGCAGTGCTAGGTACAAGGGACAGAACAATCAGCCCCAGCATTTT. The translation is CSARYKGQNNQPQHF.